One and the same sample provided the 11 T cell receptor beta chains below, sequenced in a study of immune heterogeneity within non-small cell lung tumors. TCR beta CDR3 was amplified by multiplex PCR, first round around 10 cycles, 32 V and 13 J primers. TCRdb re-analysed the multiplex PCR reads in MiXCR, keeping a single row per CDR3 protein. The sample consists of around 5,200 distinct CDR3 sequences, roughly 21% of them appearing once. At roughly 600 ng per sample, bulk tumor genomic DNA provided the template. In surgery, several biopsies were collected from each primary tumor at widely spaced sites. Untreated, newly diagnosed non-small cell lung cancer patients underwent curative surgery. Sequenced material: lung tumor tissue. These receptors were obtained from a woman in her fifties or sixties with non-small cell lung cancer.

This clonotype is labeled as medium-sized (0.01 to 0.1%). The rearrangement joins TRBV30 to TRBJ2-7; 9 bases fit TRBD1. Losses at the gene ends were 0 bases for V and 5 bases for J; bases not matched to a gene: 5. This CDR3 contains 14 residues. Germline-derived CDR1 and CDR2 are GTSNPN and SVGIG (reference sequence). The CDR3 spells CAWSVPDRGNEQYF. In nucleotides, the CDR3 is TGTGCCTGGAGTGTACCGGACAGGGGTAACGAGCAGTACTTC.

As for this clonotype: It may be a read error: a sequence one base away is much more abundant. This chain joins TRBV4-2 and TRBJ1-2, with D perhaps TRBD1 (6 bases). Germline V CDR1 and CDR2: LGHNA, YNFKEQ. V was pared by 8 bases and J by 4 bases, with 17 bases between. The CDR3 length is 14 residues. The CDR3 loop reads CASGPGGATYGYTF. The CDR3 nucleotides read TGTGCCAGCGGCCCGGGGGGCGCTACCTATGGCTACACCTTC.

This clonotype qualifies as medium-sized. The V gene is TRBV28, the J gene TRBJ2-7, with a possible D match to TRBD1 (6 bases). The CDR3 is 15 amino acids. Germline V gene sequence: CDR1 MDHEN, CDR2 SYDVKM. The V and J ends lost 4 bases and 4 bases respectively, with 17 bases between them. CDR3: CASSSRGRSRYEQYF. DNA for the CDR3: TGTGCCAGCAGTTCCAGGGGCAGGAGTAGGTACGAGCAGTACTTC. Combining the CDR3 with reference TRBV28 and TRBJ2-7 gives the whole variable domain DVKVTQSSRYLVKRTGEKVFLECVQDMDHENMFWYRQDPGLGLRLIYFSYDVKMKEKGDIPEGYSVSREKKERFSLILESASTNQTSMYLCASSSRGRSRYEQYFGPGTRLTVT.

This clonotype has ten or more counts. The rearrangement links TRBV24-1 to TRBJ2-1, with 7 bases matching TRBD2. CDR1 KGHDR and CDR2 SFDVKD come from the germline V gene. V lost 1 base, J lost 8 bases, and 7 bases stayed unmatched. The length of the CDR3 is 15 residues. The CDR3 is CATSDFSSGGDEQFF. Here the CDR3 DNA reads TGTGCCACCAGTGATTTCTCTAGCGGAGGCGATGAGCAGTTCTTC.

This clonotype came up a few times. It may be a read error: a sequence one base away is much more abundant. This chain joins TRBV19 and TRBJ2-3; D call uncertain. This CDR3 is 15 amino acids long. Trimming cost V 3 bases and J 3 bases, with 13 bases left between them. Germline values: CDR1 LNHDA, CDR2 SQIVND (reference sequence). CDR3 in DNA: TGTGCCAGTAGTATTGGGGTGGCTTGGACAGATACGCAGTATTTT. Its translation is CASSIGVAWTDTQYF.

Worth noting for this clonotype: A much more abundant neighbour one base away suggests this may be a read error. The missing conserved phenylalanine or tryptophan at the end of this CDR3 makes a read error likely. The chain couples TRBV9 to TRBJ2-7; 11 bases match TRBD2. Per germline, CDR1 SGDLS and CDR2 YYNGEE. The CDR3 has 17 amino acids. V was pared by 0 bases and J by 0 bases, with 5 bases of the junction left unmatched. This CDR3 reads CASSVGHGTSGSYEQYL. The CDR3 nucleotides are TGTGCCAGCAGCGTAGGACATGGGACTAGCGGCTCCTACGAGCAGTACCTC.

This clonotype was detected a few times. V gene TRBV10-2 combines with J gene TRBJ2-3; 11 bases are shared with TRBD2. CDR3 length: 16 amino acids. Trimming took 3 bases from V and 3 from J; bases not matched to a gene: 5. The V gene's germline CDR1 is WSHSY and CDR2 SAAADI. The CDR3, as DNA: TGCGCCAGCAGTGACTCGGGACTAGCGGCAACAGATACGCAGTATTTT. Protein sequence: CASSDSGLAATDTQYF.

In the case of this clonotype: This clone may be a read error of a much larger clone one base away. The chain recombines TRBV20-1 with TRBJ1-5; possibly TRBD1 for D (6 bases). This CDR3 is 14 amino acids long. Germline CDR1 is DFQATT and CDR2 is SNEGSKA (reference sequence). CDR3 sequence (DNA): TGCGGTGCAGCCCCGACAGGACCGGGTCAGCCCCAGCATTTT. It specifies CGAAPTGPGQPQHF.

This clonotype is classed as medium-sized. This chain connects TRBV20-1 to TRBJ2-1; the match to TRBD2 covers 12 bases. The V segment lost 2 bases and the J segment 6 bases; nucleotides outside the gene matches: 2. This CDR3 spans 14 amino acids. CDR1 is DFQATT, CDR2 SNEGSKA, per germline (reference sequence). The DNA of the CDR3 is TGCAGTGCTAGATCGGGACTAGCGGGCAATGAGCAGTTCTTC. Amino acids: CSARSGLAGNEQFF.

This clonotype was seen only a few times. This chain links TRBV6-2 or TRBV6-3 with TRBJ2-1, with 10 bases aligning to TRBD2. J was trimmed by 6 bases and V by 6 bases; bases with no gene match: 8. The germline CDR1 and CDR2 sequences are MNHEY and SVGEGT. The CDR3 covers 15 residues. CDR3 in DNA: TGTGCCAGCAGCTCGATTCTAGCGGGAGTCAATGAGCAGTTCTTC. The encoded protein is CASSSILAGVNEQFF.

This clonotype ranks as medium-sized (0.01 to 0.1%). The rearrangement links TRBV7-8 to TRBJ2-7, with 7 bases that match TRBD2. The CDR3 length is 16 residues. Germline assignment: CDR1 SGHVS and CDR2 FQNEAQ. Trimming cost V 1 base and J 3 bases; bases outside gene matches: 9. The CDR3 DNA reads TGTGCCAGCAGCTTAGTACCGGGGGGTGGTATCTACGAGCAGTACTTC. Encoded protein: CASSLVPGGGIYEQYF.